Listed below are T cell receptor beta chains from one sample, sequenced in a study of shared clonotypes between healthy human individuals. The table came from immunoSEQ multiplex PCR; TCRdb's copy has only in-frame clones and leaves some out. The sample includes under 1 million clones, about 96% of them seen just once. Sequencing input: naive CD8+ T cells sorted from blood. The receptors originated from a man aged 25 to 40 in good health. CDR3s include the opening cysteine and the closing phenylalanine or tryptophan. D genes are given only for firm matches. Some rows mark clone size as missing; the rest say once, few, many or name a class of expanded clone.

CDR3aa,CDR3nt,abundance,d_gene,v_gene,j_gene
CASSEPFRRSGSYEQYF,TGTGCCAGCAGTGAACCCTTCAGGCGATCCGGATCCTACGAGCAGTACTTC,NA,NA,TRBV28,TRBJ2-7
CASSQDPRGANYGYTF,TGCGCCAGCAGCCAAGATCCCAGGGGGGCTAACTATGGCTACACCTTC,NA,TRBD1,TRBV4-3,TRBJ1-2
CASSVARTPPGQGLHEQFF,TGTGCCAGCAGCGTAGCTCGTACCCCCCCGGGACAGGGGTTACATGAGCAGTTCTTC,NA,TRBD1,TRBV9,TRBJ2-1
CSVEDSLANTGELFF,TGCAGCGTTGAAGACAGCCTAGCCAACACCGGGGAGCTGTTTTTT,NA,NA,TRBV29-1,TRBJ2-2
CASSALEDTEAFF,TGTGCCAGCAGCGCCCTGGAGGACACTGAAGCTTTCTTT,NA,NA,TRBV9,TRBJ1-1
CARDRYGYTF,TGTGCCAGAGACCGGTATGGCTACACCTTC,NA,NA,TRBV27,TRBJ1-2
CASSGPNRDSYNEQFF,TGTGCCAGCAGTGGGCCCAACAGGGATAGCTACAATGAGCAGTTCTTC,NA,NA,TRBV25-1,TRBJ2-1
CASSQGINNQPQHF,TGCGCCAGCAGCCAAGGTATTAACAATCAGCCCCAGCATTTT,NA,NA,TRBV4-3,TRBJ1-5
CASSQITSGLYEQYF,TGCGCCAGCAGCCAGATCACTAGCGGACTCTACGAGCAGTACTTC,NA,TRBD2,TRBV4-1,TRBJ2-7
CASSATSGPNNEQFF,TGTGCCAGCAGCGCTACTAGCGGGCCAAACAATGAGCAGTTCTTC,once,TRBD2,TRBV7-9,TRBJ2-1
CSVDRLAEGNEQFF,TGCAGCGTGGATCGACTAGCGGAGGGCAATGAGCAGTTCTTC,NA,TRBD2,TRBV29-1,TRBJ2-1
CASSSKPGTPGYGYTF,TGTGCCAGCAGCTCGAAACCCGGGACTCCTGGCTATGGCTACACCTTC,NA,NA,TRBV7-9,TRBJ1-2
CASSSMGLARYNEQFF,TGTGCCAGCAGCTCCATGGGACTAGCGCGGTACAATGAGCAGTTCTTC,NA,TRBD2,TRBV11-2,TRBJ2-1
CASSLWETQYF,TGTGCCAGCAGCTTATGGGAGACCCAGTACTTC,NA,NA,TRBV11-2,TRBJ2-5
CASSLSDRGLREQYF,TGCGCCAGCAGCTTGTCGGACAGGGGGTTGCGAGAGCAGTACTTC,NA,TRBD1,TRBV5-1,TRBJ2-7
CASSLNRNTEAFF,TGTGCCAGCAGCCTAAACAGGAACACTGAAGCTTTCTTT,NA,NA,TRBV6-5,TRBJ1-1
CASSAQSGLLGGANVLTF,TGTGCCAGCAGCGCCCAGTCGGGGCTCCTCGGTGGGGCCAACGTCCTGACTTTC,once,NA,TRBV9,TRBJ2-6
CSAPTRTSGRVSYNEQFF,TGCAGCGCCCCCACCCGGACTAGCGGGAGGGTTTCCTACAATGAGCAGTTCTTC,once,TRBD2,TRBV29-1,TRBJ2-1
CASSFRSTSGFSYNEQFF,TGTGCCAGCAGCTTTAGATCCACTAGCGGCTTCTCCTACAATGAGCAGTTCTTC,NA,TRBD2,TRBV11-2,TRBJ2-1
CASSQVATTYEQYF,TGCGCCAGCAGCCAAGTCGCGACCACCTACGAGCAGTACTTC,NA,NA,TRBV4-1,TRBJ2-7
CASSIPILREGDTGELFF,TGTGCCAGTAGTATCCCCATTTTGCGGGAGGGTGACACCGGGGAGCTGTTTTTT,NA,TRBD2,TRBV19,TRBJ2-2
CASSTGMGYTF,TGTGCCAGCAGTACCGGGATGGGCTACACCTTC,NA,NA,TRBV6-6,TRBJ1-2
CASSLGFGDTYEQYF,TGTGCCAGCAGCTTAGGGTTCGGAGATACCTACGAGCAGTACTTC,once,NA,TRBV11-2,TRBJ2-7
CSFRGGQGGGYTF,TGCAGCTTCCGAGGGGGACAGGGTGGTGGCTACACCTTC,NA,TRBD1,TRBV29-1,TRBJ1-2
CARSSGLDGVAGELFF,TGTGCCAGAAGTTCAGGACTAGATGGGGTCGCCGGGGAGCTGTTTTTT,NA,TRBD2,TRBV5-3,TRBJ2-2
CASSRTSGSAHEQYF,TGTGCCAGCAGCCGGACTAGCGGGAGTGCCCACGAGCAGTACTTC,NA,TRBD2,TRBV7-6,TRBJ2-7
CASRYRTPGGDTEAFF,TGTGCCAGCAGATATAGAACCCCAGGGGGAGACACTGAAGCTTTCTTT,NA,TRBD1,TRBV11-3,TRBJ1-1
CASSPGLAGGTYNEQFF,TGTGCCAGCTCACCCGGACTAGCGGGAGGTACCTACAATGAGCAGTTCTTC,NA,TRBD2,TRBV18,TRBJ2-1
CASSSQTGEKLFF,TGTGCCAGCAGCTCACAGACAGGGGAAAAACTGTTTTTT,NA,TRBD1,TRBV7-9,TRBJ1-4
CASSGNRGISYEQYF,TGTGCCAGCAGTGGGAACAGGGGGATATCCTACGAGCAGTACTTC,NA,TRBD1,TRBV5-5,TRBJ2-7
CSATKRDQQFF,TGCAGTGCTACTAAGCGGGATCAGCAGTTCTTC,NA,TRBD2,TRBV20-1,TRBJ2-1
CASSIQTSGLSYEQYF,TGTGCCAGCAGCATTCAGACTAGCGGGCTCTCCTACGAGCAGTACTTC,NA,TRBD2,TRBV11-2,TRBJ2-7
CASSLAGDYEQYF,TGTGCCAGCAGTTTAGCGGGGGATTACGAGCAGTACTTC,NA,TRBD2,TRBV27,TRBJ2-7
CASSFLGSPPYEQYF,TGTGCCAGCAGCTTTCTCGGGAGCCCACCCTACGAGCAGTACTTC,NA,NA,TRBV7-9,TRBJ2-7
CASREGALPKNEQFF,TGTGCCAGCCGTGAGGGGGCTCTACCTAAGAATGAGCAGTTCTTC,NA,TRBD1,TRBV2,TRBJ2-1
CASSSPRDGAYEQYF,TGCGCCAGCAGTTCTCCTAGAGACGGAGCCTACGAGCAGTACTTC,NA,NA,TRBV5-1,TRBJ2-7
CSVEGTVKYNEQFF,TGCAGCGTTGAAGGGACAGTTAAATACAATGAGCAGTTCTTC,NA,NA,TRBV29-1,TRBJ2-1
CAASSPETGNTIYF,TGTGCCGCCTCCAGTCCCGAAACTGGAAACACCATATATTTT,NA,NA,TRBV19,TRBJ1-3
CASAVGRGTYEQYF,TGCGCCAGCGCAGTAGGGAGGGGTACCTACGAGCAGTACTTC,NA,TRBD2,TRBV5-1,TRBJ2-7
CSGRPGWEVGTEAFF,TGCAGCGGTCGGCCTGGGTGGGAAGTGGGCACTGAAGCTTTCTTT,once,NA,TRBV29-1,TRBJ1-1
CASSADANYGYTF,TGTGCCAGCAGCGCGGATGCTAACTATGGCTACACCTTC,NA,NA,TRBV5-6,TRBJ1-2
CASRETSGFYEQYF,TGTGCCAGCAGAGAGACTAGCGGATTCTACGAGCAGTACTTC,NA,TRBD2,TRBV27,TRBJ2-7
CSVEMRQGQGSRGYTF,TGCAGCGTTGAAATGAGACAGGGCCAAGGGTCTAGAGGCTACACCTTC,NA,TRBD1,TRBV29-1,TRBJ1-2
CASKGKYGYTF,TGTGCCAGCAAGGGAAAATATGGCTACACCTTC,NA,NA,TRBV2,TRBJ1-2
CASGGGNVAPQLDEQFF,TGCGCCAGCGGGGGGGGGAATGTAGCGCCACAGCTGGATGAGCAGTTCTTC,NA,TRBD2,TRBV10-2,TRBJ2-1
CASSVGASTDTQYF,TGTGCCAGCAGCGTAGGAGCGAGTACAGATACGCAGTATTTT,NA,NA,TRBV9,TRBJ2-3
CATSTVREGLGNEQFF,TGTGCCACCAGCACGGTGCGGGAGGGCCTAGGAAATGAGCAGTTCTTC,NA,TRBD2,TRBV15,TRBJ2-1
CASSWARSNTGELFF,TGTGCCAGCAGTTGGGCCAGATCGAACACCGGGGAGCTGTTTTTT,NA,NA,TRBV6-5,TRBJ2-2
CASSKRDGSYEQYF,TGTGCCAGCAGCAAACGGGACGGGTCCTACGAGCAGTACTTC,NA,NA,TRBV9,TRBJ2-7
CASSQESQGYPEAFF,TGCGCCAGCAGCCAAGAATCACAGGGGTACCCTGAAGCTTTCTTT,NA,TRBD1,TRBV4-1,TRBJ1-1
CASSEYPGQGENEQYF,TGTGCCAGCAGTGAATATCCGGGACAGGGGGAAAACGAGCAGTACTTC,NA,TRBD1,TRBV25-1,TRBJ2-7
CASSNVAWGTNEQFF,TGTGCCAGCAGCAACGTGGCCTGGGGGACCAATGAGCAGTTCTTC,NA,NA,TRBV6-5,TRBJ2-1
CASSRIVDNEQFF,TGCGCCAGCAGCCGGATCGTCGACAATGAGCAGTTCTTC,NA,NA,TRBV4-1,TRBJ2-1
CASSFGTLGDYEQYF,TGCGCCAGCAGCTTTGGGACTTTAGGAGACTACGAGCAGTACTTC,NA,NA,TRBV5-1,TRBJ2-7
CASSSTQGSYEQYF,TGTGCCAGCAGCTCCACGCAGGGCTCCTACGAGCAGTACTTC,NA,NA,TRBV7-8,TRBJ2-7
CASSDFQDQPSNEQFF,TGTGCCAGCAGTGATTTTCAGGACCAACCATCAAATGAGCAGTTCTTC,NA,NA,TRBV2,TRBJ2-1
CASSLAGSSYNEQFF,TGTGCCAGCAGCTTAGCGGGGAGCTCCTACAATGAGCAGTTCTTC,NA,NA,TRBV13,TRBJ2-1
CSVEHQGFNEQFF,TGCAGCGTTGAGCATCAGGGGTTCAATGAGCAGTTCTTC,NA,NA,TRBV29-1,TRBJ2-1
CASSPEGPSHYEQYF,TGTGCCAGCAGTCCCGAGGGCCCGAGTCATTACGAGCAGTACTTC,NA,NA,TRBV27,TRBJ2-7